This T cell receptor (beta chain) was documented in a study of blood T cell repertoires in COVID-19 (dated by TCRdb to between 2020 and 2021). Concerning the study at large: Samples covering the acute and convalescent phases of COVID-19 were provided by collaborators in the United States, Italy and Spain. The prospective study material was composed of cDNA or gDNA derived from T cells, B-cell-depleted T cells, or PBMCs. Subjects who had been exposed to COVID-19, were actively infected with it, or had recovered from it provided the deeply sampled blood TCRbeta repertoires that made up the dataset. A freely available public database, intended as a resource for researchers studying the immune response to SARS-CoV-2, is where the repertoires were released. Samples were obtained from the ongoing ImmuneRACE study (first 160 participants) and from 1,000 to 1,500 subjects provided by 6 global collaborators. Sample metadata almost always included a de-identified subject ID, COVID-19 status, age in years and sex. Where available, HLA class I and class II types were obtained from metadata supplied by the sample provider rather than from assay-based typing. Study-wide conclusions, independent of this receptor: Clinical and demographic metadata were provided uncurated, with the amount varying by source and participant.

Details on this clone: Its specific antigen is unknown. No quality values exist for individual bases; no much larger clone is one base distant.

TCRbeta CDR3 regions were amplified from genomic DNA using the immunoSEQ Assay, a bias-controlled multiplex PCR. Under the source paper's analysis protocol: The number of nucleated cells in each sample was estimated from the amplification of reference gene primers within the assay. To quantify the absolute abundance of each unique TCRbeta CDR3 rearrangement, sequence reads were collapsed and filtered. For each sample, productive Simpson clonality was calculated by taking the square root of Simpson's diversity index across productive rearrangements. TCRdb re-hosts the immuneACCESS table, in-frame sequences only. Its copies lack some clones; in the studies checked, an unresolved V gene accounts for under half of them, and the cause for the rest is not known. V, J and clone size are those of that table, while D and trimming were read from the DNA. Present in this sample are 130,000 to 150,000 clones, roughly 84% of which were seen just once. The ten most abundant clones make up roughly 2.7% of the sample.

V is cut back by 10 bases and J by 2 bases, with 9 bases in the junction unmatched. Inclusive of the bounding cysteine and phenylalanine, the CDR3 is 14 residues long. Only the CDR3 part of the read is kept: 42 bases, read in frame from the first base. The CDR1 and CDR2 encoded by the germline V gene are ENHRY and SYGVKD. Collaborating institutions collected whole blood in K2EDTA tubes following their own protocols. Collaborator samples were shipped for TCRbeta analysis as frozen whole blood, isolated PBMCs, or DNA extracted from either sample type. The V and J segments used are TRBV10-3 and TRBJ1-1, and TRBD1 aligns with 8 junction nucleotides. The source of this sequence is a human donor with acute or convalescent COVID-19. The donor label of this sample is uncertain. The material sequenced was peripheral blood. Here is the DNA: TGTGCCACCCGCCCCACAGGGGGTAACACTGAAGCTTTCTTT. It translates as CATRPTGGNTEAFF.